Sequencing of this T cell receptor beta chain was carried out in a study of shared clonotypes between healthy human individuals. Across the study: The plates for each donor numbered three CD4 naive, three CD4 memory, two CD8 naive and one CD8 memory.

Naive CD8 cells, CD45RO-negative and positively selected for CCR7, excluded terminally differentiated effector memory CD45RA+ cells. Assay used: immunoSEQ multiplex PCR; TCRdb lists only in-frame clones, some missing. Of 2 million to 2.5 million clones listed, roughly 94% are singletons. General study points: Between a handful of donors, naive CD4 clonotypes were shared at a level of roughly 5.5%. A generally larger estimated richness was seen in naive subsets than in memory subsets.

A note on this clone: The antigen remains undetermined.

Sequencing was performed on naive CD8+ T cells sorted from blood. The clonotype originates from a man aged 18 to 30 in good health.

The CDR3 is CASSQGTRPRPANYGYTF. DNA of the CDR3: TGCGCCAGCAGTCAGGGGACAAGGCCTAGACCTGCTAACTATGGCTACACCTTC. V and J are TRBV23-1 and TRBJ1-2; a possible D gene is TRBD1 (6 bases). TRBV23-1 is given ORF status, its function remaining uncertain. Trimming cost V 3 bases and J 0 bases, with 20 bases left between them. This CDR3 spans 18 amino acids.